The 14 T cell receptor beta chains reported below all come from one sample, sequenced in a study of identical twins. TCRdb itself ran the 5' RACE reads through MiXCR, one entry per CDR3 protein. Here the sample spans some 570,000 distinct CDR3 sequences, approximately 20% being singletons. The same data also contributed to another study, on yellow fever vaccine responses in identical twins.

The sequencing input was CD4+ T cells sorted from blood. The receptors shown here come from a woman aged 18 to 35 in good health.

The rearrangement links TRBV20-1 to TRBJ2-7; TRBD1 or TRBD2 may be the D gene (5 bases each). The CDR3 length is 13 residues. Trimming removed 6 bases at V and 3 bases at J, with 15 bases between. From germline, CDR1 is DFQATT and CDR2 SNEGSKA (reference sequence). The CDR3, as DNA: TGCAGTGCGTTCGGGACGGGGAACTACGAGCAGTACTTC. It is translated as CSAFGTGNYEQYF.

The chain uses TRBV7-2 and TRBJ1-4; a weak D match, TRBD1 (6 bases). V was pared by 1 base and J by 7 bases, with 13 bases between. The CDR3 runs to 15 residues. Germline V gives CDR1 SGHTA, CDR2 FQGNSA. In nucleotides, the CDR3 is TGTGCCAGCAGCTTAGTCGCAGGGGCGGGTGAAAAACTGTTTTTT. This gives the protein CASSLVAGAGEKLFF.

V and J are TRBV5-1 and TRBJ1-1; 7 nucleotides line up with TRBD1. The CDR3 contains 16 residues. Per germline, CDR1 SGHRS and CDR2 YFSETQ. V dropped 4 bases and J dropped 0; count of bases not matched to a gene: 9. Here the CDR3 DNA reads TGCGCCAGCAGCCAGGGACAGCCCTACATGAACACTGAAGCTTTCTTT. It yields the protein CASSQGQPYMNTEAFF. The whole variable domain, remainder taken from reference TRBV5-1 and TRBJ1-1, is KAGVTQTPRYLIKTRGQQVTLSCSPISGHRSVSWYQQTPGQGLQFLFEYFSETQRNKGNFPGRFSGRQFSNSRSEMNVSTLELGDSALYLCASSQGQPYMNTEAFFGQGTRLTVV.

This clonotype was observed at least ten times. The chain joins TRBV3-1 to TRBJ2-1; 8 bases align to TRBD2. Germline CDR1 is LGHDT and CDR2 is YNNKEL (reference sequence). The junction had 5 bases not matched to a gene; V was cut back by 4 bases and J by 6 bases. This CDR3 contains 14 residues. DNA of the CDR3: TGTGCCAGCAGCCGGCCGGGGGGGCTCAATGAGCAGTTCTTC. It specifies CASSRPGGLNEQFF.

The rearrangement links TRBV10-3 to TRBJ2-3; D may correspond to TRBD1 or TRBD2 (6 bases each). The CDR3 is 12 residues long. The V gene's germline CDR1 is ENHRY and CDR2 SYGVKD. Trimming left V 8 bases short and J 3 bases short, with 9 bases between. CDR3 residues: CAIGGGTDTQYF. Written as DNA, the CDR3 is TGTGCCATCGGAGGGGGTACAGATACGCAGTATTTT.

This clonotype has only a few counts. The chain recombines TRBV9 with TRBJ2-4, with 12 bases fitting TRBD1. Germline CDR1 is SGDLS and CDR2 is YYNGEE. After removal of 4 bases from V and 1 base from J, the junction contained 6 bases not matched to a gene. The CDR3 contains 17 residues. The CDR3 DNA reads TGTGCCAGCAGCCCGCAGGGACAGGGGGCGGCCAAAAACATTCAGTACTTC. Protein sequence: CASSPQGQGAAKNIQYF.

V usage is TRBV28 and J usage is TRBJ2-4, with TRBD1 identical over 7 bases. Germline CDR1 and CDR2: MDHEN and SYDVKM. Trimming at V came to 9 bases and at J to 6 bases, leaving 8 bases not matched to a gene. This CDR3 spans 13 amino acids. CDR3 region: CASLQGGLNIQYF. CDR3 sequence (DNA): TGTGCCAGTCTTCAAGGGGGCCTAAACATTCAGTACTTC.

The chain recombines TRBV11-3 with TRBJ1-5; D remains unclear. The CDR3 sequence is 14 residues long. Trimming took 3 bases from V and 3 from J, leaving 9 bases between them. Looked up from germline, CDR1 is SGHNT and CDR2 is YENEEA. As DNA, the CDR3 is TGTGCCAGCAGCTTGGGTGGAGTCAATCAGCCCCAGCATTTT. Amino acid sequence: CASSLGGVNQPQHF.

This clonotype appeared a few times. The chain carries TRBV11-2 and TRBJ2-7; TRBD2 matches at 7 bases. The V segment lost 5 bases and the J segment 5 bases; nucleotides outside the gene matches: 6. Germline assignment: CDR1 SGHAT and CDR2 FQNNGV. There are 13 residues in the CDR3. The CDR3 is CASSLGRDHEQYV. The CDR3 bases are TGTGCCAGCAGCCTTGGGAGGGACCACGAGCAGTACGTC.

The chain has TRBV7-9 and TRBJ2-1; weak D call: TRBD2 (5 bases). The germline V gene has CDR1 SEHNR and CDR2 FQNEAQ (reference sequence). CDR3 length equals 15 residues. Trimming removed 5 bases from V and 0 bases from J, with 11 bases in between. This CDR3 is CASSLNRDSYNEQFF. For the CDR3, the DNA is TGTGCCAGCAGCCTCAACCGGGACTCCTACAATGAGCAGTTCTTC.

CDR3 coding DNA: TGTGCCAGCAGCTTTGGGGCCGGGGGCAATCAGCCCCAGCATTTT. Protein: CASSFGAGGNQPQHF. V usage is TRBV7-9 and J usage is TRBJ1-5, with D possibly being TRBD1 (5 bases). The V end lost 3 bases, the J end lost 2 bases, and 11 bases lay between the germline ends. CDR1 is SEHNR and CDR2 is FQNEAQ in the germline V gene (reference sequence). CDR3 length: 15 amino acids.

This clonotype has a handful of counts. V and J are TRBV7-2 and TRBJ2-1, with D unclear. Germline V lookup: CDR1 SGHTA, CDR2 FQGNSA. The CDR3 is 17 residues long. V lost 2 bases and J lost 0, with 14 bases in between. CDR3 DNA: TGTGCCAGCAGCTTACAGCATCTCGTAGGCTCCTACAATGAGCAGTTCTTC. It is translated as CASSLQHLVGSYNEQFF.

CDR3 bases: TGTGCCAGCAGCGACAGGGCTGGAGATACGCAGTATTTT. It codes for CASSDRAGDTQYF. This chain connects TRBV12-3 or TRBV12-4 to TRBJ2-3, with 7 bases lining up with TRBD1. Losses at the gene ends were 6 bases for V and 5 bases for J; bases not matched to a gene: 5. This CDR3 is built from 13 residues.

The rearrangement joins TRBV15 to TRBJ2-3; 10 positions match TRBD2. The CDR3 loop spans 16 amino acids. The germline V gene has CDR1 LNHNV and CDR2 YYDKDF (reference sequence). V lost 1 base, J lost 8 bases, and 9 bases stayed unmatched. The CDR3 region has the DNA TGTGCCACCAGCAGAGTTGGTAGCGGGGGGCCAAGTACGCAGTATTTT. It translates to CATSRVGSGGPSTQYF.